This TCR beta chain was retrieved from a study of blood T cell repertoires in COVID-19. Study overall: Sources were T cells, B-cell-depleted T cells, or PBMCs; the material itself was cDNA or gDNA.

The V end lost 5 bases, the J end lost 9 bases, and 17 bases lay between the germline ends. Germline loops: CDR1 PRHDT, CDR2 FYEKMQ (reference sequence). The CDR3 extends over 13 amino acids. Profiled with immunoSEQ multiplex PCR; TCRdb holds only in-frame clones, not every one. The table lists about 190,000 clones, roughly nine tenths of them singletons. The J gene is TRBJ2-7, the V gene TRBV13, with D possibly TRBD1 on 5 matching bases. The clonotype originates from a man between 65 and 85 years old with active or convalescent COVID-19. The sequenced material came from peripheral blood. As DNA, the CDR3 is TGTGCCAGCAGCACACCGAAGACAGCGCTGCAGTACTTC. Translating gives CASSTPKTALQYF.